One sample yielded the 2 T cell receptor beta chains listed below, sequenced in a study of cytomegalovirus exposure and HLA in healthy donors. Measured with immunoSEQ multiplex PCR; TCRdb has only the in-frame clones, and not every one. This table holds about 180,000 clones, around nine tenths found once. The sample was PBMCs. These receptor sequences come from a man aged 18 to 35 in good health and CMV-seropositive.

The chain links TRBV4-3 to TRBJ2-7, with D possibly matching TRBD2 (6 bases). The V and J ends lost 1 base and 3 bases respectively, with 16 bases between them. CDR1 and CDR2 (germline): LGHNA, YSLEER. The CDR3 spans 16 residues. Here the CDR3 reads CASSQVYGTPSYEQYF. The CDR3 nucleotides are TGCGCCAGCAGCCAAGTATATGGGACTCCGAGCTACGAGCAGTACTTC.

The chain joins TRBV5-1 to TRBJ2-2; 9 positions agree with TRBD1. The CDR3 loop spans 16 amino acids. The germline gives CDR1 SGHRS, CDR2 YFSETQ. Losses at the gene ends were 3 bases for V and 8 bases for J; bases not matched to a gene: 11. Written as DNA, the CDR3 is TGCGCCAGCAGCTCCCTAAAGGACAGGGGCGGTGGGGAGCTGTTTTTT. Protein: CASSSLKDRGGGELFF.